In this sample, the clone carrying this TCR beta chain turned up many times. Trimming shortened V by 7 bases and J by 4 bases, and 23 bases separated the two germline ends. The CDR3 is made up of 16 amino acids. This specimen belongs to a study of kidney transplant recipient with SARS-CoV-2 infection. TCRdb recomputed calls from the reads with MiXCR, one row per CDR3 protein. The repertoire holds approximately 240,000 distinct CDR3 sequences, with 25% to 35% as singletons. V and J are TRBV5-3 and TRBJ1-2; D remains unclear. TRBV5-3 is reported as an ORF; its role is uncertain. The material was a blood sample, obtained at baseline and on day 111 from a kidney transplant recipient. This sequence originates from a male patient younger than 45 who had COVID-19 and was a kidney transplant recipient. Some of the T cells may derive from the graft donor. CDR3 nucleotides: TGTGCCAGACTCGGGTTAGTGGTGAGAAAGACCTATGGCTACACCTTC. Its translation is CARLGLVVRKTYGYTF.